The text below deals with one TCR beta chain. The sample comes from a study of shared T cell receptors in the human thymus. Clones were sequenced by immunoSEQ multiplex PCR, and TCRdb holds only the in-frame ones, with some missing. This sample has hundreds of thousands of clones; more than 75% occur once, and the top ten carry roughly 0.0087%. Germline V CDR1 and CDR2: MDHEN, SYDVKM. This CDR3 spans 13 amino acids. The V gene lost 5 bases and the J gene lost 6 bases, with 13 bases spanning the gap. These sequences were also reported in another study, on human thymus T cells. That investigation notes: Samples came from healthy Finnish infants during open corrective cardiac surgery. From resections taken during corrective heart surgery, the thymus tissue was obtained. Thymic and blood repertoires appeared to display a bias in their usage of V and J genes. Related work showed strongly overlapping thymic repertoires across unrelated individuals.

The genes are TRBV28 and TRBJ1-2, with D perhaps TRBD1 (6 bases). Sample: thymocytes. The source is a boy less than two years old with a congenital heart defect. The CDR3 loop is CASSLRGGHGYTF. DNA of the CDR3: TGTGCCAGCAGTCTCCGGGGGGGCCATGGCTACACCTTC.